This entry lists 7 T cell receptor beta chains sequenced from one sample in a study of shared clonotypes between healthy human individuals. Sequencing used immunoSEQ multiplex PCR; TCRdb keeps in-frame clones, though not all of them. The sample includes roughly 700,000 clones, about nine tenths of them seen just once. The material sequenced was memory CD8+ T cells from PBMCs. Subset denoted: CD45RO+ cells pooled with CCR7-negative TemRA cells. All receptors come from a man aged 18 to 30 in good health. Some clones in this sample may be carry-over from other donors' samples.

This rearrangement joins TRBV19 to TRBJ2-7; 7 bases are shared with TRBD2. The V and J ends lost 5 bases and 4 bases, in that order; junction bases with no gene match: 14. The CDR3 totals 16 residues. Germline CDR1 reads LNHDA; CDR2 reads SQIVND (reference sequence). The CDR3 region has the DNA TGTGCCAGTAGTGCAAATACGGGAGGAGGGTTTTACGAGCAGTACTTC. Its protein is CASSANTGGGFYEQYF.

The chain uses TRBV19 and TRBJ2-7; 11 bases are shared with TRBD2. This CDR3 is 15 amino acids long. Germline V gene lookup returns CDR1 LNHDA and CDR2 SQIVND (reference sequence). J gave up 4 bases and V 3 bases, and 5 bases lay outside the gene matches. The CDR3 here is CASSMTSGDTYEQYF. In DNA form, the CDR3 reads TGTGCCAGTAGTATGACTAGCGGGGACACTTACGAGCAGTACTTC.

This chain uses TRBV5-1 with TRBJ2-1; D is possibly TRBD1 or TRBD2 (6 bases each). Germline V CDR1 and CDR2: SGHRS, YFSETQ. V was trimmed by 0 bases and J by 7 bases, leaving 14 bases between them. The CDR3 runs to 15 residues. This CDR3 is CASSLARGRSNEQFF. The CDR3, as DNA: TGCGCCAGCAGCTTGGCCCGGGGGCGATCGAATGAGCAGTTCTTC. Full variable domain (outside the CDR3, taken from reference TRBV5-1 and TRBJ2-1): KAGVTQTPRYLIKTRGQQVTLSCSPISGHRSVSWYQQTPGQGLQFLFEYFSETQRNKGNFPGRFSGRQFSNSRSEMNVSTLELGDSALYLCASSLARGRSNEQFFGPGTRLTVL.

The chain couples TRBV7-6 to TRBJ1-3; D call uncertain. Germline V gene lookup returns CDR1 SGHVS and CDR2 FNYEAQ. The ends were cut back, 5 bases at V and 4 bases at J, with 9 bases in the middle. The length of the CDR3 is 13 residues. CDR3 protein: CASSASPGNTIYF. The CDR3 bases are TGTGCCAGCAGCGCAAGTCCCGGAAACACCATATATTTT. Looking up the rest from reference TRBV7-6 and TRBJ1-3 gives the full variable domain: GAGVSQSPRYKVTKRGQDVALRCDPISGHVSLYWYRQALGQGPEFLTYFNYEAQQDKSGLPNDRFSAERPEGSISTLTIQRTEQRDSAMYRCASSASPGNTIYFGEGSWLTVV.

V gene TRBV15 combines with J gene TRBJ2-3; 8 bases agree with TRBD2. Trimming took 0 bases from V and 2 from J; bases not matched to a gene: 13. This CDR3 spans 19 amino acids. CDR1 and CDR2 from the germline V gene are LNHNV and YYDKDF (reference sequence). For the CDR3, the DNA is TGTGCCACCAGCAGAGATTTGGTAATGGCGGGAGGTATCACAGATACGCAGTATTTT. Protein sequence: CATSRDLVMAGGITDTQYF.

V and J are TRBV5-4 and TRBJ2-3, with D possibly TRBD1 on 5 matching bases. Germline CDR1 reads SGHNT; CDR2 reads YYREEE (reference sequence). Trimming removed 4 bases from V and 6 bases from J, with 18 bases in between. This CDR3 region has 15 residues. The CDR3 loop reads CASSGSTLGDDTQYF. In nucleotides, the CDR3 is TGTGCCAGCAGCGGAAGCACCCTAGGGGATGATACGCAGTATTTT.

This sequence joins TRBV4-1 and TRBJ1-1; D is unresolved. V was pared by 7 bases and J by 4 bases, with 13 bases between. Germline loops: CDR1 MGHRA, CDR2 YSYEKL. The CDR3 totals 13 residues. The CDR3 DNA follows: TGCGCCAGCAACATGGGCGGAGGCACTGAAGCTTTCTTT. Its translation: CASNMGGGTEAFF.